The source of this T cell receptor beta chain is a study of blood T cell repertoires in COVID-19. This CDR3 is built from 17 residues. Looked up from germline, CDR1 is SGHRS and CDR2 is YFSETQ. With V trimmed by 3 bases and J by 2 bases, 11 bases remained unmatched. The assay was immunoSEQ multiplex PCR, and TCRdb's table has in-frame clones only and misses some. Here the sample spans 340,000 or so clones, about 86% being singletons. Only one count was recorded for this clone. The specimen was PBMCs or T cells enriched from blood (not recorded which). This receptor was obtained from a woman aged 35 to 49 with acute COVID-19. V and J are TRBV5-1 and TRBJ2-1; 7 bases fit TRBD2. The CDR3: CASSSEGGGVAYNEQFF. The CDR3 nucleotides are TGCGCCAGCAGCTCCGAAGGTGGGGGGGTGGCCTACAATGAGCAGTTCTTC.